The T cell receptor beta chain described here comes from a study of OX40 agonist ivuxolimab in advanced cancers. Study results and caveats: Patients with a partial response at 0.1-3.0 mg/kg had among the lowest clonal expansion.

Details on this clone: Its antigen is not known.

V lost 1 base and J lost 4, with 8 bases in between. The CDR3 has 14 amino acids. CDR1 is SEHNR, CDR2 FQNEAQ, per germline (reference sequence). TCRdb keeps only in-frame clones here, not all; method: immunoSEQ multiplex PCR. The sample lists some 81,000 clones, 65% to 90% occurring once. A history of autoimmune disease or systemic immunosuppression excluded patients. Blood draws occurred at baseline, cycle 4 day 1, and cycle 7 day 1. Sequences were derived from CD4+ or CD8+ T cells sorted from blood, sampled in a trial of the OX40 agonist ivuxolimab. The chain is built from TRBV7-9 and TRBJ1-3; D perhaps matches TRBD1 (5 bases). The clonotype originates from an adult with an advanced solid tumor such as melanoma, head and neck, liver or kidney cancer. CDR3 nucleotide sequence: TGTGCCAGCAGCTTAGGCAGGGACGGAAACACCATATATTTT. Protein sequence: CASSLGRDGNTIYF.